Given below is one T cell receptor (beta chain) in context. Its specificity is not known. The treatment here: 10-day PBMC culture with coronavirus spike peptide pools or control peptides (ViraFEST assay). The entry originates in a study of vaccination and CD4 T cells after COVID-19. The Oncomine TCR Beta short-read assay was what sequenced the DNA obtained from cultured CD4+ T cells. TCRdb passed the PCR reads through MiXCR, listing each CDR3 protein once. The data hold around 7,000 distinct CDR3 sequences, with approximately 71% observed a single time. Sample: CD4+ T cells from blood, cultured in vitro. This clonotype was obtained from a human donor who had recovered from COVID-19.

The CDR3, as DNA: TGTGCCAGCAGCGGGACAGGGCGAGGGAGCGAGCAGTACTTC. It encodes CASSGTGRGSEQYF. V is TRBV6-2 or TRBV6-3 and J is TRBJ2-7; 9 positions agree with TRBD1. J gave up 6 bases and V 6 bases, and 9 bases lay outside the gene matches. CDR1 and CDR2 from the germline V gene are MNHEY and SVGEGT. The CDR3 extends over 14 amino acids.